Following are 13 T cell receptor beta chains from one sample sequenced in a study of blood T cell repertoires in COVID-19. Clones were read by immunoSEQ multiplex PCR, and TCRdb kept only the in-frame ones, dropping some. The sample has about 260,000 clones, 80% to 90% seen once; the top ten hold roughly 10%. The specimen sequenced was peripheral blood. The receptors shown here come from a woman in her 70s with COVID-19, enrolled during active disease.

V usage is TRBV6-5 and J usage is TRBJ1-3; D is perhaps TRBD1 (6 bases). CDR1 and CDR2 (germline): MNHEY, SVGAGI. The CDR3 contains 12 residues. V was clipped by 7 bases and J by 7 bases, with 11 bases between them. CDR3: CASMQGSNTIYF. CDR3 nucleotide sequence: TGTGCCAGCATGCAGGGGTCGAACACCATATATTTT.

The V call is TRBV27, the J call TRBJ2-2, with D unresolved. The CDR3 has 14 amino acids. Germline CDR1 reads MNHEY; CDR2 reads SMNVEV (reference sequence). Between the trimmed V and J ends, which lost 6 bases and 6 bases, there was a span of 14 bases. The CDR3 nucleotides are TGTGCCAGCAGCCCCAGGTTTTGGGCCGGGGAGCTGTTTTTT. Amino acid sequence: CASSPRFWAGELFF.

The chain employs TRBV18 and TRBJ1-1; maybe TRBD1 (5 bases). The CDR3 length is 16 residues. CDR1 is KGHSH, CDR2 LQKENI, per germline. V was shortened by 3 bases and J by 0 bases, with 14 bases between the two germline ends. Written as DNA, the CDR3 is TGTGCCAGCTCACCTAAGACAGACACCATGAACACTGAAGCTTTCTTT. Amino acids: CASSPKTDTMNTEAFF.

The rearrangement uses TRBV2 and TRBJ2-2, with 9 bases aligning to TRBD1. The CDR3 runs 15 residues. V lost 5 bases and J lost 7; bases outside the gene matches: 8. Germline CDR1 reads SNHLY; CDR2 reads FYNNEI. In nucleotides, the CDR3 is TGTGCCAGCAGTCGAGACAGGGGGACGCACGGGGAGCTGTTTTTT. Amino acid sequence: CASSRDRGTHGELFF. Based on the CDR3 plus reference TRBV2 and TRBJ2-2, the full variable domain is EPEVTQTPSHQVTQMGQEVILRCVPISNHLYFYWYRQILGQKVEFLVSFYNNEISEKSEIFDDQFSVERPDGSNFTLKIRSTKLEDSAMYFCASSRDRGTHGELFFGEGSRLTVL.

The CDR3 DNA follows: TGTGCCATCAGTGAGTCGGCGGGGACAGGGGCCTACGAGCAGTACTTC. It codes for CAISESAGTGAYEQYF. V and J are TRBV10-3 and TRBJ2-7, with 10 positions matching TRBD1. This CDR3 comprises 16 residues. J gave up 2 bases and V 0 bases, and 4 bases lay outside the gene matches. Germline loops: CDR1 ENHRY, CDR2 SYGVKD.

This clone was seen a single time. The gene calls are TRBV10-3 and TRBJ2-1; 13 bases map to TRBD2. Germline V lookup: CDR1 ENHRY, CDR2 SYGVKD. V lost 3 bases to trimming and J lost 8 bases; unmatched junction nucleotides: 7. This CDR3 is 16 amino acids long. CDR3 residues: CAISEVPGLAGYEQFF. CDR3 in DNA: TGTGCCATCAGTGAAGTCCCGGGACTAGCGGGATATGAGCAGTTCTTC.

The rearrangement uses TRBV7-2 and TRBJ2-2, with D uncertain. The CDR3 is 15 amino acids. V shed 3 bases and J shed 4 bases, with 12 bases lying between them. CDR1 is SGHTA, CDR2 FQGNSA, per germline. The CDR3 region has the DNA TGTGCCAGCAGCTTTATGAGTTATGCCACCGGGGAGCTGTTTTTT. This encodes CASSFMSYATGELFF.

The count of this clone is one. The chain recombines TRBV19 with TRBJ2-5; 9 nucleotides line up with TRBD2. J was trimmed by 2 bases and V by 7 bases; bases with no gene match: 5. CDR3 length equals 14 residues. Germline loops: CDR1 LNHDA, CDR2 SQIVND (reference sequence). As DNA, the CDR3 is TGTGCCAGTACGGAAGCGGGAGGACAAGAGACCCAGTACTTC. Residues: CASTEAGGQETQYF. Drawing the rest from reference TRBV19 and TRBJ2-5, the complete variable domain is DGGITQSPKYLFRKEGQNVTLSCEQNLNHDAMYWYRQDPGQGLRLIYYSQIVNDFQKGDIAEGYSVSREKKESFPLTVTSAQKNPTAFYLCASTEAGGQETQYFGPGTRLLVL.

This rearrangement joins TRBV7-9 to TRBJ1-1; D uncertain. CDR1 and CDR2 (germline): SEHNR, FQNEAQ (reference sequence). The V end lost 2 bases, the J end lost 4 bases, and 11 bases lay between the germline ends. CDR3 length: 14 residues. The DNA for the CDR3 is TGTGCCAGCAGCTTACTGGAGGGAGTCACTGAAGCTTTCTTT. Its translation is CASSLLEGVTEAFF. The full variable domain, with the rest looked up from reference TRBV7-9 and TRBJ1-1, is DTGVSQNPRHKITKRGQNVTFRCDPISEHNRLYWYRQTLGQGPEFLTYFQNEAQLEKSRLLSDRFSAERPKGSFSTLEIQRTEQGDSAMYLCASSLLEGVTEAFFGQGTRLTVV.

Only one count was recorded for this clone. The V gene is TRBV28, the J gene TRBJ2-4; D is perhaps TRBD1 (5 bases). The CDR3 runs to 14 residues. Germline-derived CDR1 and CDR2 are MDHEN and SYDVKM. Trimming took 1 base from V and 6 from J, leaving 10 bases between them. CDR3 amino acids: CASSLSGSGNIQYF. CDR3 sequence (DNA): TGTGCCAGCAGTTTATCAGGGTCGGGAAACATTCAGTACTTC.

A word on this clone: Other DNA sequences from this sample encode an identical CDR3 as well. Written as DNA, the CDR3 is TGTGCCACCAGTGATTTTGGACTAGCGGGGCCAGATACGCAGTATTTT. Amino acid sequence: CATSDFGLAGPDTQYF. The rearrangement uses TRBV24-1 and TRBJ2-3; TRBD2 matches at 12 bases. This CDR3 contains 16 residues. CDR1 and CDR2 (germline): KGHDR, SFDVKD. The ends lost 1 base at V and 4 bases at J; junction bases unmatched: 2.

V and J are TRBV28 and TRBJ1-1; 11 bases fit TRBD1. The germline gives CDR1 MDHEN, CDR2 SYDVKM. The CDR3 has 14 amino acids. Trimming at V came to 4 bases and at J to 9 bases, leaving 7 bases not matched to a gene. CDR3 loop: CASSSPGQGVKAFF. CDR3 bases: TGTGCCAGCAGTTCTCCGGGACAGGGGGTGAAAGCTTTCTTT.

The J gene is TRBJ1-5, the V gene TRBV3-1 (or the pseudogene TRBV3-2), with D perhaps TRBD1 (6 bases). CDR3 size: 14 residues. V was pared by 4 bases and J by 6 bases, with 13 bases between. Germline V gene data show CDR1 as LGHDT and CDR2 as YNNKEL (reference sequence). The CDR3, as DNA: TGTGCCAGCAGCCCGGACAGCCGGGGTCAGCCCCAGCATTTT. Encoded protein: CASSPDSRGQPQHF.